Shown below are 8 T cell receptor beta chains from a single sample sequenced in a study of blood T cell repertoires in COVID-19. Method: immunoSEQ multiplex PCR; TCRdb's copy keeps in-frame clones and lacks some. The repertoire holds about 520,000 clones, 80% to 90% seen once, with approximately 2.9% in the top ten. Sample: peripheral blood. These receptors all stem from a human donor in a cohort sampled during active COVID-19.

The V call is TRBV28, the J call TRBJ1-3; 7 positions agree with TRBD1. CDR3 length equals 15 residues. Per germline, CDR1 MDHEN and CDR2 SYDVKM. V lost 6 bases and J lost 7; bases outside the gene matches: 12. The chain's CDR3 is CASSPPKGARNTIYF. The CDR3 DNA reads TGTGCCAGCAGCCCACCTAAGGGGGCGAGGAACACCATATATTTT.

The chain couples TRBV27 to TRBJ1-1, with TRBD1 matching 10 bases. The V and J ends lost 6 bases and 5 bases, in that order; junction bases with no gene match: 3. The CDR3 consists of 13 residues. From germline, CDR1 is MNHEY and CDR2 SMNVEV (reference sequence). The DNA of the CDR3 is TGTGCCAGCAGACCGGACAGGGGGACTGAAGCTTTCTTT. It codes for CASRPDRGTEAFF.

This chain uses TRBV4-2 with TRBJ2-1, with 9 bases that match TRBD2. There are 17 residues in the CDR3. V trimming: 4 bases; J trimming: 4 bases; junction bases outside the gene matches: 11. Germline loops: CDR1 LGHNA, CDR2 YNFKEQ. For the CDR3, the DNA is TGTGCCAGCAGCCCCCCCAGTGCTAGCGGGAAGTACAATGAGCAGTTCTTC. This encodes CASSPPSASGKYNEQFF.

This clone was detected only once. The chain employs TRBV19 and TRBJ1-5; the match to TRBD1 covers 8 bases. Trimming took 4 bases from V and 2 from J; bases not matched to a gene: 4. There are 15 residues in the CDR3. Germline values: CDR1 LNHDA, CDR2 SQIVND (reference sequence). The CDR3 here is CASSKGQVRNQPQHF. The CDR3 DNA follows: TGTGCCAGTAGTAAGGGACAGGTTCGCAATCAGCCCCAGCATTTT.

Only one count was recorded for this clone. The V and J genes are TRBV4-2 and TRBJ2-7; D possibly corresponds to TRBD2 (6 bases). Trimming pared 2 bases from V and 4 bases from J, leaving 18 bases between. In germline, CDR1 is LGHNA, CDR2 YNFKEQ. The CDR3 extends over 16 amino acids. The CDR3 reads CASSQPFSSGSYEQYF. The CDR3 DNA is TGTGCCAGCAGCCAACCCTTTTCGAGCGGGTCTTACGAGCAGTACTTC.

The CDR3 protein is CASSYSRSYNEQFF. The CDR3 DNA reads TGTGCCAGCTCTTACTCCCGCTCCTACAATGAGCAGTTCTTC. The chain joins TRBV27 to TRBJ2-1; D gene ambiguous. Germline lookup yields CDR1 MNHEY and CDR2 SMNVEV (reference sequence). The V end was cut by 8 bases, the J end by 0 bases, with 11 bases between. The CDR3 extends over 14 amino acids.

The gene calls are TRBV10-3 and TRBJ2-3; 7 bases fit TRBD2. J gave up 2 bases and V 4 bases, and 3 bases lay outside the gene matches. Per the germline V gene, CDR1 is ENHRY and CDR2 is SYGVKD. The CDR3 spans 14 residues. CDR3 coding DNA: TGTGCCATCAGTGTTGGACTAGACACAGATACGCAGTATTTT. Translation gives CAISVGLDTDTQYF.

The J gene is TRBJ1-4, the V gene TRBV9; D may be TRBD1 (5 bases). Trimming removed 5 bases at V and 3 bases at J, with 20 bases between. Germline V gene sequence: CDR1 SGDLS, CDR2 YYNGEE. The CDR3 runs to 17 residues. The CDR3 DNA is TGTGCCAGCAGTGCGCCAGGGAAAGGGGCAGCTAATGAAAAACTGTTTTTT. It codes for CASSAPGKGAANEKLFF.